This T cell receptor beta chain emerged from a study of vaccination and CD4 T cells after COVID-19. Overall study findings and caveats: Convalescent patients showed a median 86.3% of reactive clones that were seen only post-vaccination.

Sequencing of cultured CD4+ T cell DNA used the Oncomine TCR Beta short-read assay. MiXCR, applied by TCRdb to the PCR reads, yields one record per CDR3 protein. The data hold tens of thousands of distinct CDR3 sequences, with about 33% observed a single time. Concerning this clonotype itself: Its target is not known.

CDR1 DFQATT and CDR2 SNEGSKA come from the germline V gene (reference sequence). The CDR3 length is 15 residues. V gave up 1 base and J gave up 7 bases; unmatched junction bases: 9. Noted time point: late sampling 161 to 241 days after vaccination in a few convalescent patients. Treatment noted: approximately nine-day PBMC culture with coronavirus spike peptide pools or control peptides (ViraFEST assay). The chain employs TRBV20-1 and TRBJ2-7, with 11 bases aligning to TRBD2. This clonotype originated in a human donor who had recovered from COVID-19. The specimen comprised CD4+ T cells from blood, cultured in vitro, sampled about 7 months after SARS-CoV-2 vaccination. The CDR3 sequence: CSARAPGLAVSEQYF. The CDR3 DNA sequence: TGCAGTGCTAGAGCACCGGGACTAGCGGTATCTGAGCAGTACTTC.